Listed below are T cell receptor beta chains from one sample, sequenced in a study of PD-L1 blockade in urothelial cancer. Assay: immunoSEQ multiplex PCR; the TCRdb copy retains only in-frame clones and omits some. This sample has some 120,000 clones, with under 95% found just once. The sample consisted of PBMCs, taken around atezolizumab (anti-PD-L1) treatment. These receptors all come from a man aged 55 to 70 with urothelial cancer. The CDR3 runs from the conserved cysteine through the conserved F or W. A D gene is named only where the DNA matches it firmly. For some rows the clone size is stated as once, few or many, or as a class when expanded; others skip it.

TRBD1	TRBV19	TRBJ1-1	-	CASSTDRGGTEAFF	TGTGCCAGTAGTACGGACAGGGGGGGCACTGAAGCTTTCTTT
-	TRBV11-3	TRBJ2-2	-	CASSLSVAGELFF	TGTGCCAGCAGCTTATCTGTTGCCGGGGAGCTGTTTTTT
-	TRBV15	TRBJ2-2	-	CATSRDRSRGGQGGELFF	TGTGCCACCAGCAGAGATCGGTCCAGGGGCGGGCAGGGTGGGGAGCTGTTTTTT
TRBD1	TRBV19	TRBJ1-2	-	CASTPTGGSGYTF	TGTGCCAGTACCCCGACAGGGGGCAGTGGCTACACCTTC
TRBD1	TRBV5-4	TRBJ1-2	-	CASSLQGARGYGYTF	TGTGCCAGCAGCCTACAGGGGGCCCGGGGCTATGGCTACACCTTC
-	TRBV2	TRBJ1-1	few	CASRPPDMNTEAFF	TGTGCCAGCAGGCCCCCGGACATGAACACTGAAGCTTTCTTT
-	TRBV7-9	TRBJ1-1	-	CASSFPTLEAFF	TGTGCCAGCAGCTTTCCTACCTTGGAAGCTTTCTTT
-	TRBV7-2	TRBJ2-7	-	CASSLSQASYEQYF	TGTGCCAGCAGCTTATCGCAAGCAAGCTACGAGCAGTACTTC
TRBD2	TRBV5-4	TRBJ2-1	-	CASSPGTSGSNEQFF	TGTGCCAGCAGCCCGGGGACTAGCGGAAGTAATGAGCAGTTCTTC
TRBD1	TRBV7-3	TRBJ1-2	-	CASSTGQGRISF	TGTGCCAGCAGCACGGGACAGGGGCGCATATCCTTC
TRBD1	TRBV28	TRBJ2-7	-	CASRPDRGPTSYEQYF	TGTGCCAGCAGGCCCGACAGGGGGCCAACTTCCTACGAGCAGTACTTC
TRBD1	TRBV29-1	TRBJ1-2	-	CSGTGDYGYTF	TGCAGCGGCACAGGGGACTATGGCTACACCTTC
TRBD1	TRBV15	TRBJ1-1	few	CATTHQGAENTEAFF	TGTGCCACCACCCATCAGGGGGCAGAGAACACTGAAGCTTTCTTT
-	TRBV13	TRBJ2-2	medium-sized	CASRSRGDTGELFF	TGTGCCAGCAGGTCTAGGGGCGACACCGGGGAGCTGTTTTTT
-	TRBV7-2	TRBJ2-7	-	CASSLSVTSMGEQYF	TGTGCCAGCAGCTTAAGCGTGACGTCAATGGGCGAGCAGTACTTC
-	TRBV7-8	TRBJ2-5	-	CASSLIPLQETQYF	TGTGCCAGCAGCTTAATCCCCCTCCAAGAGACCCAGTACTTC
-	TRBV25-1	TRBJ1-1	-	CASSHGGDEAFF	TGTGCCAGCAGCCACGGGGGGGATGAAGCTTTCTTT
-	TRBV28	TRBJ1-5	-	CASSLYRQISNQPQHF	TGTGCCAGCAGTTTATACAGACAGATTAGCAATCAGCCCCAGCATTTT
-	TRBV29-1	TRBJ2-3	once	CSVAGNSDTDTQYF	TGCAGCGTCGCGGGGAACAGCGACACAGATACGCAGTATTTT
-	TRBV6-1	TRBJ2-7	few	CASSENGRPYEQYF	TGTGCCAGCAGTGAAAATGGGAGACCCTACGAGCAGTACTTC
-	TRBV15	TRBJ2-3	-	CATSSRGIRSTDTQYF	TGTGCCACCAGCTCAAGGGGTATTAGGAGCACAGATACGCAGTATTTT
-	TRBV7-6	TRBJ2-3	-	CASSLGTSQGDTQYF	TGTGCCAGCAGCTTAGGAACTAGCCAAGGAGATACGCAGTATTTT
TRBD1	TRBV10-1	TRBJ2-3	-	CASTTGVSETDTQYF	TGCGCCAGTACTACAGGGGTATCTGAGACAGATACGCAGTATTTT
-	TRBV4-2	TRBJ2-1	-	CASSQVSRGARGNEQFF	TGTGCCAGCAGCCAAGTGAGTCGGGGGGCACGGGGCAATGAGCAGTTCTTC
TRBD1	TRBV5-6	TRBJ2-5	-	CASSQTGQGLETQYF	TGTGCCAGCAGCCAAACAGGACAGGGATTAGAGACCCAGTACTTC
-	TRBV6-5	TRBJ1-4	-	CASRPLGGGEKLFF	TGTGCCAGCAGGCCTCTGGGAGGTGGGGAAAAACTGTTTTTT
-	TRBV7-3	TRBJ2-1	-	CASSFEPETTMTFF	TGTGCCAGCAGCTTCGAACCTGAAACTACTATGACGTTCTTC
-	TRBV5-1	TRBJ1-4	once	CASTLGGGYNEKLFF	TGCGCCAGCACCCTGGGAGGGGGATATAATGAAAAACTGTTTTTT
-	TRBV25-1	TRBJ1-2	-	CASSELGLYGYTF	TGTGCCAGCAGTGAACTTGGACTGTATGGCTACACCTTC
TRBD2	TRBV9	TRBJ2-1	-	CASSRAGGSYNEQFF	TGTGCCAGCAGCAGAGCGGGGGGCTCCTACAATGAGCAGTTCTTC
TRBD1	TRBV25-1	TRBJ2-4	-	CASSDRGHPLAKNIQYF	TGTGCCAGCTCTGACAGGGGGCACCCCCTAGCCAAAAACATTCAGTACTTC
TRBD1	TRBV7-9	TRBJ2-3	-	CASSALQGTLTDTQYF	TGTGCCAGCAGCGCGCTACAGGGGACGCTCACAGATACGCAGTATTTT
TRBD1	TRBV9	TRBJ1-4	-	CASSTRQGTNEKLFF	TGTGCCAGCAGCACCAGACAGGGAACTAATGAAAAACTGTTTTTT
-	TRBV7-6	TRBJ2-5	-	CASSLSTGTQETQYF	TGTGCCAGCAGCTTGTCAACCGGGACACAAGAGACCCAGTACTTC
TRBD2	TRBV27	TRBJ2-4	-	CASSLPLGRGREAKNIQYF	TGTGCCAGCAGTTTACCCCTGGGGCGCGGGAGGGAAGCCAAAAACATTCAGTACTTC
TRBD2	TRBV28	TRBJ2-7	-	CASSLPLPGGSYEQYF	TGTGCCAGCAGTTTACCCCTGCCGGGAGGTTCTTACGAGCAGTACTTC
-	TRBV7-2	TRBJ2-5	once	CASSFSGGQETQYF	TGTGCCAGCAGCTTTTCCGGGGGTCAAGAGACCCAGTACTTC